Below, 5 T cell receptor beta chains from the same sample are listed, as sequenced in a study of blood T cells in healthy people across ages. It was with a sample-barcoded 5' primer and a J-beta primer mix that a second PCR of roughly 7 to 12 cycles was run. TCRdb re-called the 5' RACE reads with MiXCR, one entry per CDR3 protein. The sample has 850,000 to 950,000 distinct CDR3 sequences, 29% seen once; the top ten hold roughly 17%. The sample consisted of blood. The receptors originated from a woman over 75 in good health.

This clonotype was seen many times. CDR3 sequence: CASSHDPTLIIQYF. The CDR3 region has the DNA TGTGCCAGCAGCCATGACCCCACGTTGATAATTCAGTACTTC. The rearrangement uses TRBV3-1 and TRBJ2-4; D remains unclear. V lost 3 bases, J lost 10 bases, and 16 bases lay in between. The germline V gene has CDR1 LGHDT and CDR2 YNNKEL (reference sequence). The CDR3 has 14 residues.

This clonotype has only a few counts. V is TRBV20-1 and J is TRBJ1-6; 8 bases map to TRBD1. CDR1 and CDR2 (germline): DFQATT, SNEGSKA (reference sequence). V shed 6 bases, J shed 7 bases, and the junction held 14 bases outside the gene matches. The CDR3 is 16 amino acids. The CDR3 nucleotides are TGCAGTGCCCCTAAAACCCAGAACAGGGGGAATTCACCCCTCCACTTT. Its protein is CSAPKTQNRGNSPLHF.

CDR3 sequence: CASSFTGANEQFF. CDR3 coding DNA: TGTGCCAGCAGCTTTACAGGGGCCAATGAGCAGTTCTTC. The V call is TRBV11-2, the J call TRBJ2-1; 7 nucleotides agree with TRBD1. The V gene end was trimmed by 3 bases and the J gene end by 6 bases; junction bases not matched to a gene: 2. Germline CDR1 SGHAT, CDR2 FQNNGV. The CDR3 spans 13 residues.

This clonotype was seen at least ten times. The chain joins TRBV11-2 to TRBJ2-1; 8 nucleotides match TRBD1. The CDR3 runs 17 residues. J gave up 8 bases and V 2 bases, and 14 bases lay outside the gene matches. Germline V gene data show CDR1 as SGHAT and CDR2 as FQNNGV. CDR3 sequence: CASSLTRWQGAIDEQFF. The CDR3 bases are TGTGCCAGCAGCTTAACGCGCTGGCAGGGGGCGATAGATGAGCAGTTCTTC.

V and J are TRBV12-5 and TRBJ2-1, with 9 bases identical to TRBD2. CDR1 and CDR2 (germline): LGHNT, FRNRAP. The CDR3 contains 17 residues. V shed 5 bases, J shed 5 bases, and the junction held 13 bases outside the gene matches. The chain's CDR3 is CASGILRGTSFDNEQFF. The CDR3 region has the DNA TGTGCTAGTGGTATCCTCCGGGGGACTAGCTTTGACAATGAGCAGTTCTTC.